The present T cell receptor (beta chain) was sequenced within a study of blood T cell repertoires in COVID-19. Study details: From the United States, Italy and Spain came samples of acute and convalescent COVID-19. The analysed material was cDNA or gDNA that came from T cells, B-cell-depleted T cells, or PBMCs.

This CDR3 spans 15 amino acids. CDR1 is SEHNR, CDR2 FQNEAQ, per germline (reference sequence). The V gene lost 6 bases and the J gene lost 2 bases, with 17 bases spanning the gap. Original analysis: Nucleated cell counts were estimated from reference gene primer amplification. The protocol was immunoSEQ multiplex PCR, while the TCRdb copy is restricted to in-frame clones and leaves out a portion. V and J calls and clone size come straight from that table; D and trimming were deduced from the DNA. Of roughly 120,000 clones listed, approximately 82% are singletons. The chain recombines TRBV7-9 with TRBJ2-7; perhaps TRBD1 as D (5 bases). Sequences were obtained from peripheral blood. This receptor was taken from a man between 65 and 79 years old with active or convalescent COVID-19. CDR3 in amino acids: CASSHHRQSPYEQYF. The CDR3 DNA reads TGTGCCAGCAGTCACCACCGACAGAGTCCCTACGAGCAGTACTTC.